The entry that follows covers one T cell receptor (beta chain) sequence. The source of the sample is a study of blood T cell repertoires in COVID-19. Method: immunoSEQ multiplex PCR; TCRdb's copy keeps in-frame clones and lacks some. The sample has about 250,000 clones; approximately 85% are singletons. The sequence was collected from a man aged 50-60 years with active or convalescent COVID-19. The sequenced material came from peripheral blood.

CDR3 sequence: CASSPLTGEGYGYTF. The CDR3 DNA reads TGTGCCAGTAGTCCTTTGACAGGGGAGGGCTATGGCTACACCTTC. V and J are TRBV19 and TRBJ1-2, with 8 bases matching TRBD1. V lost 5 bases to trimming and J lost 4 bases; unmatched junction nucleotides: 9. In germline, CDR1 is LNHDA, CDR2 SQIVND (reference sequence). This CDR3 region has 15 residues.